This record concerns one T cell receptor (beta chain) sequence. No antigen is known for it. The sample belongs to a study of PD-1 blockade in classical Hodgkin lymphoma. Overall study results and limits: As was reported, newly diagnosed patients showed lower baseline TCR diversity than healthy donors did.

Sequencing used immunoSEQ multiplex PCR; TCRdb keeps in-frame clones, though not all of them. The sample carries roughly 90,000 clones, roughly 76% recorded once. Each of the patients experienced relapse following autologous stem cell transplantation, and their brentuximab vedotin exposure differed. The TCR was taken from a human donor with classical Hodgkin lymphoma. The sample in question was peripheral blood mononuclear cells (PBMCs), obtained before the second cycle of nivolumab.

CDR3 coding DNA: TGCGCCAGCAGCATCGGGACGGGGGAGACCCAGTACTTC. It translates to CASSIGTGETQYF. The chain combines TRBV5-1 with TRBJ2-5; D could derive from TRBD1 or TRBD2 (5 bases each). Trimming stripped 4 bases from V and 5 bases from J, with 12 bases between. The CDR3 covers 13 residues. From germline, CDR1 is SGHRS and CDR2 YFSETQ. Full variable domain (remainder filled in from reference TRBV5-1 and TRBJ2-5): KAGVTQTPRYLIKTRGQQVTLSCSPISGHRSVSWYQQTPGQGLQFLFEYFSETQRNKGNFPGRFSGRQFSNSRSEMNVSTLELGDSALYLCASSIGTGETQYFGPGTRLLVL.